What follows are 17 T cell receptor beta chains derived from one specimen sequenced in a study of blood T cell repertoires in COVID-19. TCRdb's table, derived via immunoSEQ multiplex PCR, lists solely in-frame clones and lacks some. The repertoire holds fewer than 200,000 clones, with roughly 90% as singletons. The sample taken for sequencing was PBMCs or T cells enriched from blood (not recorded which). These receptor sequences come from a human donor with acute COVID-19. The donor label of this sample is uncertain.

The chain employs TRBV5-1 and TRBJ1-2; unclear D gene. Trimming shortened V by 6 bases and J by 13 bases, and 22 bases separated the two germline ends. The CDR3 length is 13 residues. Per the germline V gene, CDR1 is SGHRS and CDR2 is YFSETQ. The CDR3 region has the DNA TGCGCCAGCAACCTCGGTGACGGGTCCAACTGCACCTTC. It is translated as CASNLGDGSNCTF.

This chain joins TRBV25-1 and TRBJ1-2; 8 bases align to TRBD1. V gave up 4 bases and J gave up 4 bases; unmatched junction bases: 8. Looked up from germline, CDR1 is MGHDK and CDR2 is SYGVNS. This CDR3 comprises 15 residues. The DNA for the CDR3 is TGTGCCAGCAGTGGGCGGACAGGGAGCTTCTATGGCTACACCTTC. Protein sequence: CASSGRTGSFYGYTF.

This clone was counted a single time. V and J are TRBV2 and TRBJ2-7, with TRBD1 matching 10 bases. The ends lost 5 bases at V and 5 bases at J; junction bases unmatched: 12. Germline lookup yields CDR1 SNHLY and CDR2 FYNNEI. CDR3 length equals 16 residues. The CDR3 spells CASSFSGGQGDDEQYF. The DNA of the CDR3 is TGTGCCAGCAGTTTCTCAGGAGGACAGGGGGACGACGAGCAGTACTTC.

This clone was recorded many times. The chain links TRBV7-2 to TRBJ2-7, with 8 bases identical to TRBD1. The CDR3 contains 16 residues. The germline gives CDR1 SGHTA, CDR2 FQGNSA. Trimming took 6 bases from V and 3 from J; bases not matched to a gene: 13. CDR3 in amino acids: CASRFDSGGAIYEQYF. In DNA, the CDR3 is TGTGCCAGCAGGTTCGACTCAGGGGGCGCGATCTACGAGCAGTACTTC.

Turning to this clone: Other DNA sequences within the sample encode an identical CDR3. The chain joins TRBV18 to TRBJ2-7; 7 positions match TRBD2. Looked up from germline, CDR1 is KGHSH and CDR2 is LQKENI. This CDR3 has 13 residues. V dropped 6 bases and J dropped 1; count of bases not matched to a gene: 3. For the CDR3, the DNA is TGTGCCAGCTCGCCCGGGGGGTCCTACGAGCAGTACTTC. This translates into CASSPGGSYEQYF.

In its sample, this clone was seen once. The chain carries TRBV2 and TRBJ1-5; D gene unclear. The length of the CDR3 is 14 residues. Germline CDR1 is SNHLY and CDR2 is FYNNEI. Deletions cut 6 bases from V and 1 base from J, with 10 bases between. CDR3 residues: CASSGRRSNQPQHF. The CDR3 region has the DNA TGTGCCAGCAGCGGGAGGCGGAGCAATCAGCCCCAGCATTTT.

The rearrangement uses TRBV5-6 and TRBJ1-1, with D uncertain. Germline values: CDR1 SGHDT, CDR2 YYEEEE. The CDR3 covers 15 residues. V lost 2 bases, J lost 1 base, and 12 bases lay in between. The CDR3 protein is CASSFTELGNTEAFF. For the CDR3, the DNA is TGTGCCAGCAGCTTCACGGAGCTGGGGAACACTGAAGCTTTCTTT.

This chain uses TRBV2 with TRBJ2-1; 7 bases map to TRBD2. V shed 7 bases, J shed 10 bases, and the junction held 10 bases outside the gene matches. The CDR3 consists of 13 residues. Germline V gene data show CDR1 as SNHLY and CDR2 as FYNNEI. As DNA, the CDR3 is TGTGCCAGCATAGGGACCCGGGGGGTAGAGCAGTTCTTC. This gives the protein CASIGTRGVEQFF.

This clone was seen more than once but under ten times. The chain couples TRBV7-8 to TRBJ2-5; 8 positions agree with TRBD1. The CDR3 totals 15 residues. V lost 4 bases to trimming and J lost 3 bases; unmatched junction nucleotides: 7. Germline CDR1 is SGHVS and CDR2 is FQNEAQ. The DNA for the CDR3 is TGTGCCAGCAGCTCCCCCCCGGACAGGGAAGAGACCCAGTACTTC. Amino acids: CASSSPPDREETQYF.

The rearrangement links TRBV7-2 to TRBJ2-3, with TRBD2 matching over 10 bases. V lost 5 bases, J lost 3 bases, and 5 bases stayed unmatched. Per germline, CDR1 SGHTA and CDR2 FQGNSA. The CDR3 covers 15 residues. CDR3 DNA sequence: TGTGCCAGCAGCCGGGGGGGACTAGCGACAGATACGCAGTATTTT. It yields the protein CASSRGGLATDTQYF.

The V gene is TRBV19, the J gene TRBJ1-1; TRBD1 aligns across 8 bases. V was pared by 5 bases and J by 5 bases, with 10 bases of the junction left unmatched. Per germline, CDR1 LNHDA and CDR2 SQIVND (reference sequence). The CDR3 extends over 15 amino acids. CDR3 sequence reads: CASSHTGTGGTEAFF. CDR3 in DNA: TGTGCCAGTAGTCATACGGGGACAGGAGGAACTGAAGCTTTCTTT.

This clone was picked up a small number of times. V usage is TRBV19 and J usage is TRBJ1-5, with 8 bases that match TRBD1. With V trimmed by 7 bases and J by 5 bases, 10 bases remained unmatched. This CDR3 has 15 residues. From germline, CDR1 is LNHDA and CDR2 SQIVND (reference sequence). CDR3 amino acids: CASTDGQGRYQPQHF. Here the CDR3 DNA reads TGTGCCAGTACGGATGGACAGGGAAGGTATCAGCCCCAGCATTTT. Supplemented by reference TRBV19 and TRBJ1-5, the full variable domain reads DGGITQSPKYLFRKEGQNVTLSCEQNLNHDAMYWYRQDPGQGLRLIYYSQIVNDFQKGDIAEGYSVSREKKESFPLTVTSAQKNPTAFYLCASTDGQGRYQPQHFGDGTRLSIL.

The gene calls are TRBV2 and TRBJ2-7; 8 bases line up with TRBD1. Germline trimming cut 7 bases from V and 0 bases from J; bases unmatched to any gene: 5. The CDR3 contains 14 residues. Germline CDR1 reads SNHLY; CDR2 reads FYNNEI. This chain's CDR3 is CASISDRDSYEQYF. The CDR3 DNA sequence: TGTGCCAGCATCTCGGACAGGGACTCCTACGAGCAGTACTTC.

V gene TRBV5-1 combines with J gene TRBJ1-2; no clear D gene. This CDR3 comprises 16 residues. Trimming took 4 bases from V and 6 from J, leaving 22 bases between them. CDR1 is SGHRS, CDR2 YFSETQ, per germline. CDR3 loop: CASSPVSVLTKDGYTF. CDR3 DNA sequence: TGCGCCAGCAGCCCCGTGAGCGTCCTAACTAAAGATGGCTACACCTTC. Supplemented by reference TRBV5-1 and TRBJ1-2, the full variable domain reads KAGVTQTPRYLIKTRGQQVTLSCSPISGHRSVSWYQQTPGQGLQFLFEYFSETQRNKGNFPGRFSGRQFSNSRSEMNVSTLELGDSALYLCASSPVSVLTKDGYTFGSGTRLTVV.

This chain joins TRBV2 and TRBJ2-2; the D gene is possibly TRBD1 (6 bases). The germline V gene encodes CDR1 SNHLY and CDR2 FYNNEI. This CDR3 contains 13 residues. The V end was cut by 6 bases, the J end by 13 bases, with 18 bases between. CDR3 sequence: CASSLQGFWGLFF. For the CDR3, the DNA is TGTGCCAGCAGCTTACAGGGATTCTGGGGGCTGTTTTTT.

The genes are TRBV30 and TRBJ2-5; 11 bases align to TRBD2. Unmatched junction bases numbered 1, after V lost 1 base and J lost 3 bases. CDR1 GTSNPN and CDR2 SVGIG come from the germline V gene (reference sequence). CDR3 length equals 14 residues. CDR3 DNA: TGTGCCTGGAGTGAACTAGCGGGAGAAGAGACCCAGTACTTC. This gives the protein CAWSELAGEETQYF.

The genes are TRBV6-6 and TRBJ2-3; 9 bases align to TRBD2. This CDR3 is built from 19 residues. V shed 5 bases, J shed 3 bases, and the junction held 18 bases outside the gene matches. Germline V gene data show CDR1 as MNHNY and CDR2 as SVGAGI (reference sequence). CDR3 DNA: TGTGCCAGCAGTCCTAGAAACCGAGCGGGGGGAAGGTTTACAGATACGCAGTATTTT. Translating gives CASSPRNRAGGRFTDTQYF.